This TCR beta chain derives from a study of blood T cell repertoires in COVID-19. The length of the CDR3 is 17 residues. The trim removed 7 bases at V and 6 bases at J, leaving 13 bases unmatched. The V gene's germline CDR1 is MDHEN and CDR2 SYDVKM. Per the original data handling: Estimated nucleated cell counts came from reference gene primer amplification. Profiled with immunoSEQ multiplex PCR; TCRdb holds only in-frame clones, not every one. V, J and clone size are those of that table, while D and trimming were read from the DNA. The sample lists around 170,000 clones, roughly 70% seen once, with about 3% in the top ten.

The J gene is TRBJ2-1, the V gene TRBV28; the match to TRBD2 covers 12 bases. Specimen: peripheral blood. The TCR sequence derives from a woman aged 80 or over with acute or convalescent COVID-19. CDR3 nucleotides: TGTGCCAGCAACCTAGGGGGGGCTAGCGGGAGGGCCAATGAGCAGTTCTTC. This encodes CASNLGGASGRANEQFF.